One TCR beta chain is described in this entry. Its antigen is currently unknown. These data come from a study of OX40 agonist ivuxolimab in advanced cancers. Study-wide background: Patients received intravenous ivuxolimab every 2 weeks at 0.01 to 10 mg/kg.

Whole-study findings and limits: It was also the case that some nonresponders had low normalized T-cell clonal expansion. At doses 0.1 to 3.0 mg/kg, CD4+ and CD8+ clones expanded.

Samples were taken at baseline and on day 1 of cycles 4 and 7. J gave up 2 bases and V 3 bases, and 4 bases lay outside the gene matches. The CDR3 runs to 14 residues. Per germline, CDR1 MNHNS and CDR2 SASEGT. Sequencing used immunoSEQ multiplex PCR; TCRdb keeps in-frame clones, though not all of them. The profile shows tens of thousands of clones, roughly nine tenths of them singletons. The source was CD4+ or CD8+ T cells sorted from blood, collected in a trial of the OX40 agonist ivuxolimab. V is TRBV6-1 and J is TRBJ2-7, with 7 bases matching TRBD1. The clonotype was recovered from an adult with an advanced solid tumor such as melanoma, head and neck, liver or kidney cancer. CDR3 region: CASSDRGQTYEQYF. In DNA form, the CDR3 reads TGTGCCAGCAGTGACCGGGGACAGACCTACGAGCAGTACTTC.